This TCR beta chain was captured in a study of blood T cell repertoires in COVID-19. Study background: The analysed material was cDNA or gDNA that came from T cells, B-cell-depleted T cells, or PBMCs.

Per the original data handling: By means of reference gene primer amplification, nucleated cell counts were estimated. Profiling relied on immunoSEQ multiplex PCR, and the TCRdb table lists in-frame clones only, not all of them. Clonal size and the V and J genes are those of that table, whereas D and trimming came from the DNA. This table has about 300,000 clones, about 87% appearing once. CDR3 length equals 13 residues. V gave up 3 bases and J gave up 3 bases, with 9 bases separating them. In germline, CDR1 is DFQATT, CDR2 SNEGSKA (reference sequence). Seattle's enrolled individuals joined amid active infection and were then monitored longitudinally.

The rearrangement joins TRBV20-1 to TRBJ1-3, with unresolved D. The TCR comes from a woman aged 30 to 39 with COVID-19, enrolled during active disease. Material: peripheral blood. The CDR3 sequence: CSASLPGGNTIYF. Written as DNA, the CDR3 is TGCAGTGCTAGTTTACCCGGTGGAAACACCATATATTTT.